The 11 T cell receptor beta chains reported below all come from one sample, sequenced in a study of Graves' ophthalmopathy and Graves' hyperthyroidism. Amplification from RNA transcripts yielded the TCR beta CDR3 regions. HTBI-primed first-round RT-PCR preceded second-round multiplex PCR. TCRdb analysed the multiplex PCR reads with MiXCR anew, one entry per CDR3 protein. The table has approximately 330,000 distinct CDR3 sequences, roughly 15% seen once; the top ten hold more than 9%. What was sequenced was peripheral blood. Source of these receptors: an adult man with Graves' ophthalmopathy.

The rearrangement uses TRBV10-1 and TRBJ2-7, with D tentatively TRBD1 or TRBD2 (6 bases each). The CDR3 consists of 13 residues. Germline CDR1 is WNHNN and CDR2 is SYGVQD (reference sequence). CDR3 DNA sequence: TGCGACTTAAGTGGGGGGCGGCCCTACGAGCAGTACTTC. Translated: CDLSGGRPYEQYF.

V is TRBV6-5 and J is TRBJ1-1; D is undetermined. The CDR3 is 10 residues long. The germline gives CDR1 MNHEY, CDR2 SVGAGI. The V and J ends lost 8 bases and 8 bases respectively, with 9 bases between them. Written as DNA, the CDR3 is TGTGCCAGCGGTTCGGGAGAAGCTTTCTTT. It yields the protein CASGSGEAFF.

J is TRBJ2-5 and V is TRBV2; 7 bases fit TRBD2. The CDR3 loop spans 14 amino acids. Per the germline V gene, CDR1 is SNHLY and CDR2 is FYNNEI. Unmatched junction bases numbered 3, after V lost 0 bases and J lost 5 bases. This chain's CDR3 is CASSEAGGHETQYF. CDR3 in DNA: TGTGCCAGCAGTGAAGCGGGAGGGCACGAGACCCAGTACTTC.

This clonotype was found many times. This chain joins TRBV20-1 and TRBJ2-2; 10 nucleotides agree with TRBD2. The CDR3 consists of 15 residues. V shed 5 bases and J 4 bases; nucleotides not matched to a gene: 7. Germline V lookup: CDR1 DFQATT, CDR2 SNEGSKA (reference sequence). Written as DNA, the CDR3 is TGCAGTGCTGCCCGACTAGCGGGCGCCACCGGGGAGCTGTTTTTT. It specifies CSAARLAGATGELFF.

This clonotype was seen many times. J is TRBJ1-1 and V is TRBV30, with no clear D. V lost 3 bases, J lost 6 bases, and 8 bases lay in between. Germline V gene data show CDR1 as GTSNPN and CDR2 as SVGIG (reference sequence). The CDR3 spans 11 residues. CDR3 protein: CAWSDKAEAFF. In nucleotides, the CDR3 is TGTGCCTGGAGCGACAAAGCTGAAGCTTTCTTT.

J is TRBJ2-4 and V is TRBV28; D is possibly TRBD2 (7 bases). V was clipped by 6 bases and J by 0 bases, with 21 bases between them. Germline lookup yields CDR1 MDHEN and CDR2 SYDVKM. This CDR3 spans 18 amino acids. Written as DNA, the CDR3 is TGTGCCAGCAGCTTAAGCCCGGGGAGGGGGTTAGCCAAAAACATTCAGTACTTC. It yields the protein CASSLSPGRGLAKNIQYF. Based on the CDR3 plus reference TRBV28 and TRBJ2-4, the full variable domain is DVKVTQSSRYLVKRTGEKVFLECVQDMDHENMFWYRQDPGLGLRLIYFSYDVKMKEKGDIPEGYSVSREKKERFSLILESASTNQTSMYLCASSLSPGRGLAKNIQYFGAGTRLSVL.

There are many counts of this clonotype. CDR3 sequence: CSASATLLSSYNSPLHF. For the CDR3, the DNA is TGCAGTGCTAGTGCCACCCTGCTGAGCTCCTATAATTCACCCCTCCACTTT. The rearrangement links TRBV20-1 to TRBJ1-6; no clear D. The germline V and J ends were trimmed by 3 bases and 0 bases, with 15 bases remaining between them. This CDR3 has 17 residues. CDR1 is DFQATT, CDR2 SNEGSKA, per germline (reference sequence).

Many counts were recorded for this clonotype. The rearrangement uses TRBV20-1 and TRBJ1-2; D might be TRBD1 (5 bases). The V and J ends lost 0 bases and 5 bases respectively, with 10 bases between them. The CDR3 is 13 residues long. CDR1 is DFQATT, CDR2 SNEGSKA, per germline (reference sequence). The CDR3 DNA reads TGCAGTGCTAGAGATCCGGGGGGGTATGGCTACACCTTC. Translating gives CSARDPGGYGYTF.

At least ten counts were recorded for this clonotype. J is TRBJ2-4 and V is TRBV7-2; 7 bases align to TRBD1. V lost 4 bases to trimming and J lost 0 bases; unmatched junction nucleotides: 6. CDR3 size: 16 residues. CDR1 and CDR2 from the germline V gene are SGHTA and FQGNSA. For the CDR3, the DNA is TGTGCCAGCAGCTCCCGGGACAGCCTAGCCAAAAACATTCAGTACTTC. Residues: CASSSRDSLAKNIQYF.

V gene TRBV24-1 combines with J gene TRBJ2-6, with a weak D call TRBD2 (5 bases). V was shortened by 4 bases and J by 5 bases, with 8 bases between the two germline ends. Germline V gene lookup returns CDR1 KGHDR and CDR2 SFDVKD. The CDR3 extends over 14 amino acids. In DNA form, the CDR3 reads TGTGCCACCAGTGACACTAGTAGGGCCAACGTCCTGACTTTC. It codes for CATSDTSRANVLTF.

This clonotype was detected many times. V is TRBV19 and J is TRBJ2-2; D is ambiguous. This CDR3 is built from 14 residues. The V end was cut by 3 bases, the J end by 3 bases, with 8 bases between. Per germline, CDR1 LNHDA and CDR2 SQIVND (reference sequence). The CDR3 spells CASSIRRYTGELFF. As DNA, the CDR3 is TGTGCCAGTAGTATTCGGCGGTACACCGGGGAGCTGTTTTTT.